This entry lists 31 T cell receptor beta chains sequenced from one sample in a study of T-cell reconstitution after alpha-beta-depleted transplantation in children (dated by TCRdb to the mid-2010s). Libraries were constructed by PCR. Sequenced on an Illumina HiSeq 2500. Molecular barcoding was employed in the preparation of TCR libraries, with unique molecular identifiers being used to normalize TCRbeta repertoire quantification. The public reads were run again by TCRdb, first through fastp at Q25 and then through MiXCR, and only productive beta chains were kept. Under each unique CDR3 protein, matching rows form one entry showing the most common genes and DNA. This sample comprises 610,000 or so distinct CDR3 sequences, 25% to 30% of them detected only once. The top ten clones comprise about 35% of the sample. Per the publication, the treatment or condition label means: allogeneic hematopoietic cell transplantation with graft depleted of TCRalphabeta T cells and CD19 B cells.

The sample in question was PBMCs, obtained before TCRalphabeta/CD19-depleted stem cell transplant. Receptors originate from a boy under two years old with Wiskott-Aldrich syndrome, due to receive a stem cell transplant.

V is TRBV11-2 and J is TRBJ2-7; tentatively, D is TRBD2 (6 bases). Germline values: CDR1 SGHAT, CDR2 FQNNGV. The CDR3 has 16 residues. The V gene lost 4 bases and the J gene lost 3 bases, with 19 bases spanning the gap. DNA for the CDR3: TGTGCCAGCAGCTCCCGGGACTCACCTTCCTACTACGAGCAGTACTTC. Its protein is CASSSRDSPSYYEQYF. Looking up the rest from reference TRBV11-2 and TRBJ2-7 gives the full variable domain: EAGVAQSPRYKIIEKRQSVAFWCNPISGHATLYWYQQILGQGPKLLIQFQNNGVVDDSQLPKDRFSAERLKGVDSTLKIQPAKLEDSAVYLCASSSRDSPSYYEQYFGPGTRLTVT.

There are a few counts of this clonotype. The rearrangement uses TRBV5-6 and TRBJ2-3, with D possibly matching TRBD1 (5 bases). CDR1 and CDR2 from the germline V gene are SGHDT and YYEEEE. The CDR3 covers 14 residues. Deletions cut 3 bases from V and 4 bases from J, with 12 bases between. The CDR3 loop is CASSSTQGADTQYF. The CDR3 DNA sequence: TGTGCCAGCAGCTCGACCCAGGGTGCAGATACGCAGTATTTT. Together with reference TRBV5-6 and TRBJ2-3, the CDR3 gives the full variable domain: DAGVTQSPTHLIKTRGQQVTLRCSPKSGHDTVSWYQQALGQGPQFIFQYYEEEERQRGNFPDRFSGHQFPNYSSELNVNALLLGDSALYLCASSSTQGADTQYFGPGTRLTVL.

V gene TRBV10-3 combines with J gene TRBJ2-7; TRBD2 matches at 9 bases. CDR3 length: 14 residues. Germline-derived CDR1 and CDR2 are ENHRY and SYGVKD. Trimming removed 6 bases from V and 3 bases from J; junction bases left unmatched: 6. Written as DNA, the CDR3 is TGTGCCATCAGAGGTGAGCGGGAGGTCTACGAGCAGTACTTC. Its protein product is CAIRGEREVYEQYF.

The rearrangement links TRBV20-1 to TRBJ2-3; 11 bases agree with TRBD2. V lost 0 bases to trimming and J lost 0 bases; unmatched junction nucleotides: 14. The V gene's germline CDR1 is DFQATT and CDR2 SNEGSKA (reference sequence). The CDR3 loop spans 20 amino acids. For the CDR3, the DNA is TGCAGTGCTAGAGATTGGGCGGGACTAGCGGAACCTGGGAGCACAGATACGCAGTATTTT. It yields the protein CSARDWAGLAEPGSTDTQYF.

This clonotype was counted between two and nine times. This sequence joins TRBV29-1 and TRBJ2-1; 13 positions agree with TRBD2. V lost 1 base and J lost 5; bases outside the gene matches: 11. The CDR3 consists of 18 residues. CDR1 is SQVTM, CDR2 ANQGSEA, per germline. The CDR3 coding sequence is TGCAGCGTTGAAGGCGTGCGTCGACTAGCGGGAGGCAACAATGAGCAGTTCTTC. Encoded protein: CSVEGVRRLAGGNNEQFF.

In this sample, this clonotype turned up a few times. The chain recombines TRBV30 with TRBJ1-1, with D unresolved. The CDR3 totals 16 residues. V lost 0 bases and J lost 1, with 15 bases in between. The germline V gene has CDR1 GTSNPN and CDR2 SVGIG (reference sequence). The DNA of the CDR3 is TGTGCCTGGAGTGTCTACGGATCTACACCGAACACTGAAGCTTTCTTT. Encoded protein: CAWSVYGSTPNTEAFF.

This clonotype has more than one count but fewer than ten. The chain combines TRBV29-1 with TRBJ1-3; D gene uncertain. This CDR3 region has 14 residues. Germline V gives CDR1 SQVTM, CDR2 ANQGSEA. Between the trimmed V and J ends, which lost 4 bases and 6 bases, there was a span of 16 bases. As DNA, the CDR3 is TGCAGCGTTGTCGTTCGGGGTACAGAAAACACCATATATTTT. This encodes CSVVVRGTENTIYF.

The V call is TRBV11-2, the J call TRBJ2-1; 7 bases fit TRBD2. There are 15 residues in the CDR3. The V gene's germline CDR1 is SGHAT and CDR2 FQNNGV. Trimming removed 4 bases from V and 4 bases from J; junction bases left unmatched: 7. CDR3 protein: CASSSFGGGYNEQFF. CDR3 nucleotides: TGTGCCAGCAGCTCGTTTGGCGGGGGATACAATGAGCAGTTCTTC.

In this sample, this clonotype turned up a few times. The chain employs TRBV5-1 and TRBJ1-1; a possible D gene is TRBD1 (6 bases). The CDR3 contains 14 residues. In germline, CDR1 is SGHRS, CDR2 YFSETQ. Trimming took off 2 bases at V and 4 bases at J, with 12 bases between the two ends. CDR3 sequence: CASSFAGETTEAFF. As DNA, the CDR3 is TGCGCCAGCAGCTTTGCAGGGGAGACCACTGAAGCTTTCTTT.

The chain combines TRBV15 with TRBJ1-5; 12 nucleotides match TRBD1. V lost 1 base to trimming and J lost 5 bases; unmatched junction nucleotides: 3. CDR3 size: 16 residues. Germline loops: CDR1 LNHNV, CDR2 YYDKDF (reference sequence). The CDR3 loop reads CATSRARDRGHQPQHF. For the CDR3, the DNA is TGTGCCACCAGCAGAGCCCGGGACAGGGGGCATCAGCCCCAGCATTTT.

This clonotype was observed a few times. This chain links TRBV7-9 with TRBJ2-1, with 11 positions matching TRBD1. The CDR3 totals 15 residues. V was pared by 5 bases and J by 7 bases, with 7 bases of the junction left unmatched. Germline values: CDR1 SEHNR, CDR2 FQNEAQ (reference sequence). CDR3 sequence reads: CASSPGQGAGNEQFF. CDR3 coding DNA: TGTGCCAGCAGCCCTGGACAGGGGGCGGGAAATGAGCAGTTCTTC.

This clonotype was observed a few times. V usage is TRBV20-1 and J usage is TRBJ2-5; TRBD2 agrees at 8 bases. Germline CDR1 DFQATT, CDR2 SNEGSKA (reference sequence). There are 15 residues in the CDR3. With 0 bases clipped from V and 2 bases from J, the junction kept 5 bases outside the gene matches. CDR3 nucleotide sequence: TGCAGTGCTAGAGATGTAACTAGCGGACAAGAGACCCAGTACTTC. Residues: CSARDVTSGQETQYF.

This chain connects TRBV15 to TRBJ2-7; 11 positions match TRBD2. CDR1 and CDR2 (germline): LNHNV, YYDKDF (reference sequence). Germline trimming cut 3 bases from V and 3 bases from J; bases unmatched to any gene: 1. The CDR3 length is 14 residues. The CDR3 DNA reads TGTGCCACCAGCAGGGGGACTAGCGGCTACGAGCAGTACTTC. This codes for CATSRGTSGYEQYF.

The chain is built from TRBV6-1 and TRBJ2-5; D gene unclear. Trimming pared 5 bases from V and 6 bases from J, leaving 10 bases between. CDR1 is MNHNS, CDR2 SASEGT, per germline. This CDR3 is 12 amino acids long. CDR3 amino acids: CASSPKFQTQYF. The CDR3 DNA sequence: TGTGCCAGCAGTCCTAAGTTCCAGACCCAGTACTTC.

This chain links TRBV5-1 with TRBJ1-1; tentatively, D is TRBD1 (5 bases). The CDR3 totals 15 residues. Germline V gene sequence: CDR1 SGHRS, CDR2 YFSETQ. The V end was cut by 0 bases, the J end by 6 bases, with 15 bases between. The CDR3 region has the DNA TGCGCCAGCAGCTTGGCCCTCCTGCAGGGCGCTGAAGCTTTCTTT. This encodes CASSLALLQGAEAFF.

This clonotype showed up just a few times. The rearrangement links TRBV7-7 to TRBJ2-5; 10 bases are shared with TRBD1. The CDR3 is 14 amino acids. Germline V gives CDR1 SSHAT, CDR2 FNYEAQ (reference sequence). The V and J ends lost 4 bases and 5 bases, in that order; junction bases with no gene match: 4. CDR3 protein: CASSWDRGSETQYF. CDR3 in DNA: TGTGCCAGCAGCTGGGACAGGGGATCTGAGACCCAGTACTTC.

The chain couples TRBV10-3 to TRBJ2-1; possibly TRBD2 for D (6 bases). The germline CDR1 and CDR2 sequences are ENHRY and SYGVKD. The CDR3 is made up of 13 amino acids. Trimming shortened V by 5 bases and J by 4 bases, and 9 bases separated the two germline ends. Written as DNA, the CDR3 is TGTGCCATCAGTCAGACTAGTTACAATGAGCAGTTCTTC. Translating gives CAISQTSYNEQFF.

The chain couples TRBV3-1 to TRBJ1-2; the D gene is possibly TRBD1 (5 bases). V lost 2 bases and J lost 7, with 8 bases in between. CDR3 length equals 12 residues. From germline, CDR1 is LGHDT and CDR2 YNNKEL (reference sequence). DNA for the CDR3: TGTGCCAGCAGCCAAAGGGGATCTGGCTACACCTTC. Its translation is CASSQRGSGYTF.

This chain uses TRBV24-1 with TRBJ2-1; a weak D match, TRBD1 (5 bases). The CDR3 length is 16 residues. Germline loops: CDR1 KGHDR, CDR2 SFDVKD. The V end was cut by 4 bases, the J end by 0 bases, with 12 bases between. The CDR3 here is CATSDPQASSYNEQFF. As DNA, the CDR3 is TGTGCCACCAGTGACCCACAGGCCTCCTCCTACAATGAGCAGTTCTTC.

Only a few counts were recorded for this clonotype. CDR3 bases: TGCAGCGTTGTCGAGGGATTGAGCTATGGCTACACCTTC. Its protein product is CSVVEGLSYGYTF. V gene TRBV29-1 combines with J gene TRBJ1-2; D is uncertain. There are 13 residues in the CDR3. CDR1 SQVTM and CDR2 ANQGSEA come from the germline V gene. V lost 4 bases and J 4 bases, leaving 13 bases between the germline ends.

The rearrangement joins TRBV4-2 to TRBJ2-7; D unresolved. CDR3 length: 15 amino acids. Germline CDR1 reads LGHNA; CDR2 reads YNFKEQ. Trimming shortened V by 0 bases and J by 4 bases, and 13 bases separated the two germline ends. In DNA form, the CDR3 reads TGTGCCAGCAGCCAAGATTTCGCGGCAATTTACGAGCAGTACTTC. This sequence encodes CASSQDFAAIYEQYF.

This clonotype was detected only a few times. The V and J genes are TRBV7-2 and TRBJ2-1, with D possibly being TRBD2 (5 bases). V was clipped by 3 bases and J by 5 bases, with 11 bases between them. The CDR3 extends over 14 amino acids. Germline V lookup: CDR1 SGHTA, CDR2 FQGNSA. The CDR3 DNA sequence: TGTGCCAGCAGCTTTTGGCGGGTGAACAATGAGCAGTTCTTC. Translation gives CASSFWRVNNEQFF.

This clonotype was seen only a few times. CDR3 region: CASSVDWRGRQETQYF. DNA of the CDR3: TGTGCCAGCAGTGTCGATTGGAGGGGCCGTCAAGAGACCCAGTACTTC. The chain couples TRBV12-3 or TRBV12-4 to TRBJ2-5, with D perhaps TRBD2 (6 bases). V was pared by 5 bases and J by 2 bases, with 18 bases between. There are 16 residues in the CDR3.

This clonotype was observed a few times. This CDR3 is CASSLALSGVEQYF. For the CDR3, the DNA is TGTGCCAGCAGCTTAGCGCTGTCGGGGGTTGAGCAGTACTTC. The chain links TRBV7-9 to TRBJ2-7; TRBD2 is a possible D gene (6 bases). This CDR3 is 14 amino acids long. Germline CDR1 and CDR2: SEHNR and FQNEAQ (reference sequence). Trimming cost V 0 bases and J 7 bases, with 13 bases left between them.

This clonotype was detected a few times. This sequence joins TRBV21-1 and TRBJ2-7; TRBD1, as called in the table, went unchecked against the DNA. TRBV21-1 is assigned pseudogene status. The CDR3 totals 15 residues. CDR3 in DNA: TGTGCCAGCAGCCCAAAGAGACAGGGTTGGTACGAGCAGTACTTC. Translating gives CASSPKRQGWYEQYF.

This chain uses TRBV20-1 with TRBJ2-1; perhaps TRBD2 as D (6 bases). The CDR3 contains 14 residues. V was cut by 3 bases and J by 4 bases, with 13 bases left in between. The germline V gene encodes CDR1 DFQATT and CDR2 SNEGSKA (reference sequence). The CDR3 reads CSARNLLAYNEQFF. The CDR3 bases are TGCAGTGCTAGGAACCTTCTAGCGTACAATGAGCAGTTCTTC.

This clonotype came up a few times. The chain links TRBV6-1 to TRBJ2-1; TRBD1 agrees at 7 bases. Germline assignment: CDR1 MNHNS and CDR2 SASEGT. With 5 bases clipped from V and 3 bases from J, the junction kept 4 bases outside the gene matches. CDR3 length: 14 amino acids. CDR3 coding DNA: TGTGCCAGCAGTCGGGACAGCCGCTACAATGAGCAGTTCTTC. This encodes CASSRDSRYNEQFF.

This clonotype was seen a handful of times. This sequence joins TRBV18 and TRBJ1-2; the D gene is possibly TRBD1 (6 bases). Germline CDR1 reads KGHSH; CDR2 reads LQKENI. V lost 2 bases and J lost 4, with 11 bases in between. CDR3 length equals 14 residues. The CDR3 here is CASSPTGDTYGYTF. Written as DNA, the CDR3 is TGTGCCAGCTCACCAACCGGGGACACCTATGGCTACACCTTC.

The chain couples TRBV28 to TRBJ2-1, with 9 bases that match TRBD2. V was pared by 6 bases and J by 10 bases, with 10 bases of the junction left unmatched. The V gene's germline CDR1 is MDHEN and CDR2 SYDVKM. This CDR3 is 14 amino acids long. CDR3 sequence: CASRGTSRSSEQFF. The CDR3 bases are TGTGCCAGCAGGGGGACTAGCAGATCCTCCGAGCAGTTCTTC.

The chain has TRBV7-3 and TRBJ2-2, with D possibly being TRBD2 (6 bases). Deletions cut 1 base from V and 6 bases from J, with 18 bases between. This CDR3 comprises 17 residues. CDR1 is SGHTA and CDR2 is FQGTGA in the germline V gene. The CDR3 bases are TGTGCCAGCAGCTTAAGGGGGGTTCTCGGGAGTTCCGGGGAGCTGTTTTTT. Translation: CASSLRGVLGSSGELFF.

V usage is TRBV27 and J usage is TRBJ2-3; TRBD2 matches 12 bases. Unmatched junction bases numbered 13, after V lost 5 bases and J lost 7 bases. The germline V gene encodes CDR1 MNHEY and CDR2 SMNVEV (reference sequence). The CDR3 length is 17 residues. The DNA of the CDR3 is TGTGCCAGCAGTCCGCAGGTCCTAGCGGGAGGGATGTATACGCAGTATTTT. It translates to CASSPQVLAGGMYTQYF.